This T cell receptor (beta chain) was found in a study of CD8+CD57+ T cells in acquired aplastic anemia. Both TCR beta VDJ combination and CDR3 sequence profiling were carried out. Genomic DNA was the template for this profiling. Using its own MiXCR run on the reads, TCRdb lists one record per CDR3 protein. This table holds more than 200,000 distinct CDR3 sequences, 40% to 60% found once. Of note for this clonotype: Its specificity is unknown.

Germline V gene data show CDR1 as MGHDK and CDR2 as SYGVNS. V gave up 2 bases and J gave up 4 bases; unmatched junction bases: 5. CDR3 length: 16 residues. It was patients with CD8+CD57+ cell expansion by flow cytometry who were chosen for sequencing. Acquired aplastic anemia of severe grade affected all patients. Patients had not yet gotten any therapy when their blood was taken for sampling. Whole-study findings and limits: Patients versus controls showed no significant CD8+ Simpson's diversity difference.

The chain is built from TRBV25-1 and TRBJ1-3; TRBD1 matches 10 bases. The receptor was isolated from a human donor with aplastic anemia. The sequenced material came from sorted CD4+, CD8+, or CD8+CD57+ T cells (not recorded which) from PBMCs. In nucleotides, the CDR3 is TGTGCCAGCAGTGAAAAGGACAGGGGGTCAGGAAACACCATATATTTT. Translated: CASSEKDRGSGNTIYF. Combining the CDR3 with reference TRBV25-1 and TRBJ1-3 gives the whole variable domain EADIYQTPRYLVIGTGKKITLECSQTMGHDKMYWYQQDPGMELHLIHYSYGVNSTEKGDLSSESTVSRIRTEHFPLTLESARPSHTSQYLCASSEKDRGSGNTIYFGEGSWLTVV.